This T cell receptor (beta chain) was captured in a study of T cell repertoires in cytomegalovirus infection. For the study at large: An indication of both CMV infection and matching HLA type came from public TCR beta signatures. Study-level points and caveats: Ex vivo responses were dominated by HLA-C-restricted CMV-specific TCR beta clonotypes. Summed frequency of public TCR beta families distinguished CMV carriers with the relevant HLA.

Each CDR3 protein gets one entry after TCRdb re-called the reads with MiXCR. Counted here are some 150,000 distinct CDR3 sequences, under 8% occurring once; the ten biggest clones make up around 17%. Looked up from germline, CDR1 is SGHAT and CDR2 is FQNNGV. The CDR3 has 14 amino acids. V lost 4 bases, J lost 5 bases, and 14 bases lay in between. This clonotype has a count of ten or more. Its matching antigen is unknown. Sequenced material: PBMCs. The clonotype comes from a human donor in good health (CMV status not recorded). Some clones in this sample may be carry-over from other donors' samples. The chain employs TRBV11-2 and TRBJ1-2, with no clear D. CDR3 DNA sequence: TGTGCCAGCAGCTCAGACCTTGCCTATTATGGCTACACCTTC. This gives the protein CASSSDLAYYGYTF.